What follows describes a single T cell receptor beta chain. CDR1 and CDR2 from the germline V gene are SGDLS and YYNGEE. The V gene end was trimmed by 4 bases and the J gene end by 3 bases; junction bases not matched to a gene: 2. This CDR3 spans 14 amino acids. Assay used: immunoSEQ multiplex PCR; TCRdb lists only in-frame clones, some missing. The repertoire consists of about 120,000 clones, with 70% to 90% occurring once and the leading ten covering over 8%. This sample was included in a study of T cell responses to AZD1222 COVID-19 vaccine. About the study: The study pooled second doses at about 4 or about 12 weeks.

This TCR was sampled from an adult in good health. The sample was peripheral blood, taken on day 0 of AZD1222 vaccination. The genes are TRBV9 and TRBJ1-2, with 11 bases lining up with TRBD1. DNA of the CDR3: TGTGCCAGCAGCCCGGGACAGGGGGACTATGGCTACACCTTC. Translating it yields CASSPGQGDYGYTF.